Listed below are T cell receptor beta chains from one sample, sequenced in a study of naive and memory T cell subsets. MiXCR, applied by TCRdb to the UMI-ligation and nested PCR reads, yields one record per CDR3 protein. The sample has some 30,000 distinct CDR3 sequences; about 18% are singletons. The source material was effector memory CD4+ T cells from blood. The receptor source for this set is a human donor in good health. Both conserved end residues are part of each CDR3. The D gene is left open where the match is weak. Clone size is shown for a subset of rows, as once, few, many or a class of expanded clone.

TRBJ1-5 | few | . | 15 | TRBV7-9 | TGTGCCAGCAGCCCACTGGGGGGGGTGGGCCAGCCCCAGCATTTT | CASSPLGGVGQPQHF
TRBJ1-5 | many | TRBD1 | 13 | TRBV28 | TGTGCCAGCAGCCCAGGGGGTGTTCAGCCCCAGCATTTT | CASSPGGVQPQHF
TRBJ2-1 | . | TRBD2 | 14 | TRBV6-2/TRBV6-3 | TGTGCCAGCAGATGGACTAGCGGGATCCATGAGCAGTTCTTC | CASRWTSGIHEQFF
TRBJ2-1 | few | TRBD2 | 14 | TRBV6-5 | TGTGCCAGCAGTTGGCGCGGGAGAGGAAATGAGCAGTTCTTC | CASSWRGRGNEQFF
TRBJ1-3 | . | . | 16 | TRBV11-2 | TGTGCCAGCAGCTTCAAATTACAGGGATCTGGAAACACCATATATTTT | CASSFKLQGSGNTIYF
TRBJ2-7 | few | . | 16 | TRBV4-1 | TGCGCCAGCAGCCAAGCTCCCCTCAGGTTGGTCAACGAGCAGTACTTC | CASSQAPLRLVNEQYF
TRBJ2-7 | . | TRBD1 | 11 | TRBV20-1 | TGCAGTGCTAGAGACAACAGGGGACAGTACTTC | CSARDNRGQYF
TRBJ1-5 | many | . | 13 | TRBV24-1 | TGTGCCACCCAACTTGGGTTTAATCAGCCCCAGCATTTT | CATQLGFNQPQHF
TRBJ1-6 | many | TRBD1 | 17 | TRBV7-6 | TGTGCCAGCAGCTTAGGAACAGGGGGCGCGGGCAATTCACCCCTCCACTTT | CASSLGTGGAGNSPLHF
TRBJ2-2 | few | . | 14 | TRBV7-2 | TGTGCCAGCAGCCCGAAAGGGGGGTCCGGGGAGCTGTTTTTT | CASSPKGGSGELFF
TRBJ2-5 | few | TRBD1 | 15 | TRBV20-1 | TGCAGTGCTAGTAGGGGACAGGGTCTCCCTGAGACCCAGTACTTC | CSASRGQGLPETQYF
TRBJ2-1 | many | . | 13 | TRBV7-9 | TGTGCCGCCGAACAGGGCGGCTACAATGAGCAGTTCTTC | CAAEQGGYNEQFF
TRBJ2-2 | . | . | 14 | TRBV10-3 | TGTGCCACCCAAGAATACGAGTACACCGGGGAGCTGTTTTTT | CATQEYEYTGELFF
TRBJ2-6 | . | . | 16 | TRBV5-1 | TGCGCCAGCAGCGGACAACCCTCCTCTGGGGCCAACGTCCTGACTTTC | CASSGQPSSGANVLTF
TRBJ1-5 | many | . | 17 | TRBV6-6 | TGTGCCAGCAGTTACACAGACAGAGATTATAGCAATCAGCCCCAGCATTTT | CASSYTDRDYSNQPQHF
TRBJ1-1 | . | . | 14 | TRBV12-3/TRBV12-4 | TGTGCCAGCAGTTTACTAGGGGGGCAGGCTGAAGCTTTCTTT | CASSLLGGQAEAFF
TRBJ1-4 | many | TRBD1 | 14 | TRBV18 | TGTGCCAGCTCACCCGGCCGGGACAGGGAAAAACTGTTTTTT | CASSPGRDREKLFF
TRBJ2-2 | few | TRBD1 | 15 | TRBV5-1 | TGCGCCAGCAGGTCGGGGACAGTCGGCACCGGGGAGCTGTTTTTT | CASRSGTVGTGELFF
TRBJ1-6 | . | . | 13 | TRBV7-2 | TGTGCCAGCAGCCCTGATCCCAATTCACCCCTCCACTTT | CASSPDPNSPLHF
TRBJ1-5 | medium-sized | . | 13 | TRBV18 | TGTGCCAGCTCGAGTCAGGGCAATCAGCCCCAGCATTTT | CASSSQGNQPQHF
TRBJ2-1 | . | . | 16 | TRBV7-8 | TGTGCCAGCAGCTTAAGGTGGGAGCCGGGATACAATGAGCAGTTCTTC | CASSLRWEPGYNEQFF
TRBJ1-2 | many | TRBD1 | 18 | TRBV20-1 | TGCAGTGCTAGAGACCCACGGGGACAGGGGGTGGGTGGCTATGGCTACACCTTC | CSARDPRGQGVGGYGYTF
TRBJ1-1 | . | . | 12 | TRBV11-2 | TGTGCCAGCAGCGCAGAAAGAGCTGAAGCTTTCTTT | CASSAERAEAFF
TRBJ2-3 | . | TRBD2 | 16 | TRBV20-1 | TGCAGTGCTAGAGATGGGACTAGATTGAGCACAGATACGCAGTATTTT | CSARDGTRLSTDTQYF
TRBJ2-1 | many | . | 14 | TRBV20-1 | TGCAGTGCTGTCGGGATACCTATTGGGGGGGAGCAGTTCTTC | CSAVGIPIGGEQFF
TRBJ2-7 | . | . | 13 | TRBV6-1 | TGTGCCAGCAGTGGTGAACTCTTCCACGAGCAGTACTTC | CASSGELFHEQYF
TRBJ2-1 | . | . | 14 | TRBV6-6 | TGTGCCAGCAGTTACTCTAGGGTCTACAATGAGCAGTTCTTC | CASSYSRVYNEQFF
TRBJ1-6 | . | TRBD1 | 19 | TRBV20-1 | TGCAGTGCTAGAAGTTCGGGACAGGGGCGTAAAAGATATAATTCACCCCTCCACTTT | CSARSSGQGRKRYNSPLHF
TRBJ1-6 | many | TRBD1 | 15 | TRBV7-2 | TGTGCCAGCAGCCCCCCGACAGGGGTAAATTCACCCCTCCACTTT | CASSPPTGVNSPLHF
TRBJ1-1 | . | TRBD1 | 15 | TRBV6-2/TRBV6-3 | TGTGCCAGCAGACCACGGACAGGGGGTTATACTGAAGCTTTCTTT | CASRPRTGGYTEAFF
TRBJ2-7 | . | . | 15 | TRBV5-1 | TGCGCCAGCAGCTTAACATTTGGGGCCTCTTACGAGCAGTACTTC | CASSLTFGASYEQYF
TRBJ1-3 | . | . | 16 | TRBV3-1 | TGTGCCAGCAGCCAAGATCAGCGGCGAAGCTTTCACACCATATATTTT | CASSQDQRRSFHTIYF
TRBJ1-1 | many | TRBD1 | 14 | TRBV7-3 | TGTGCCAGCAGCCCCCGACAGGGAGGCACTGAAGCTTTCTTT | CASSPRQGGTEAFF
TRBJ2-3 | few | . | 16 | TRBV12-3/TRBV12-4 | TGTGCCAGCAGTTTATTTCGGACAGTGGGGAGAGATACGCAGTATTTT | CASSLFRTVGRDTQYF
TRBJ2-1 | . | TRBD2 | 17 | TRBV6-2/TRBV6-3 | TGTGCCAGCAGTTACTCGGGGGTAGCGGGAATCTACAATGAGCAGTTCTTC | CASSYSGVAGIYNEQFF